This TCR beta chain derives from a study of blood T cell repertoires in COVID-19. Sequencing was performed with immunoSEQ multiplex PCR; in TCRdb, only in-frame clones are kept and a portion is missing. The sample has roughly 100,000 clones, about 90% seen once. Germline-derived CDR1 and CDR2 are LNHDA and SQIVND (reference sequence). V shed 3 bases and J shed 5 bases, with 14 bases lying between them. The CDR3 spans 14 residues. V is TRBV19 and J is TRBJ2-7; D not resolved. Sequencing was done on a sample of peripheral blood. The clonotype originates from a man aged 45-65 years with acute or convalescent COVID-19. Here the CDR3 reads CASSIADPADEQYF. CDR3 nucleotides: TGTGCCAGTAGTATCGCAGATCCCGCCGACGAGCAGTACTTC. Full variable domain (outside the CDR3, taken from reference TRBV19 and TRBJ2-7): DGGITQSPKYLFRKEGQNVTLSCEQNLNHDAMYWYRQDPGQGLRLIYYSQIVNDFQKGDIAEGYSVSREKKESFPLTVTSAQKNPTAFYLCASSIADPADEQYFGPGTRLTVT.